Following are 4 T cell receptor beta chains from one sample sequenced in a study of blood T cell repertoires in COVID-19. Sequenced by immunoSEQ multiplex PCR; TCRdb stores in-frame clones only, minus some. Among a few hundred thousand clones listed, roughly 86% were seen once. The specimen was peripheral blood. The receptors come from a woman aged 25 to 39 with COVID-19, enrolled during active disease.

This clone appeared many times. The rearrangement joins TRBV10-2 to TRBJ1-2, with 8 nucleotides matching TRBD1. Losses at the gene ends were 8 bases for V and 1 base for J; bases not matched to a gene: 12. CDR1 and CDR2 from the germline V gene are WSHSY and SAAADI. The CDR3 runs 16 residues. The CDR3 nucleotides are TGCGCCAGCGGGGCAGGGGGCGCAAGGGGTAACTATGGCTACACCTTC. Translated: CASGAGGARGNYGYTF.

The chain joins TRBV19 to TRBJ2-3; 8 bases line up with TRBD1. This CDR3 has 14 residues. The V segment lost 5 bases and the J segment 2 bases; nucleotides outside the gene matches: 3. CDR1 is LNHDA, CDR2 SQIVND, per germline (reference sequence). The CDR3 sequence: CASSVGQATDTQYF. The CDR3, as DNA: TGTGCCAGTAGTGTGGGACAGGCCACAGATACGCAGTATTTT. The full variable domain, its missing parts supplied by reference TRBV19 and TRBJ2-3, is DGGITQSPKYLFRKEGQNVTLSCEQNLNHDAMYWYRQDPGQGLRLIYYSQIVNDFQKGDIAEGYSVSREKKESFPLTVTSAQKNPTAFYLCASSVGQATDTQYFGPGTRLTVL.

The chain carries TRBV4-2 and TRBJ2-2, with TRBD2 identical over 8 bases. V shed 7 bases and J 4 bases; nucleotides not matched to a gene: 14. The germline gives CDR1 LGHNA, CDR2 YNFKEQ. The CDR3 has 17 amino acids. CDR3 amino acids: CASTPRISGEGTGELFF. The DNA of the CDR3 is TGTGCCAGCACCCCTAGAATTAGCGGGGAGGGCACCGGGGAGCTGTTTTTT.

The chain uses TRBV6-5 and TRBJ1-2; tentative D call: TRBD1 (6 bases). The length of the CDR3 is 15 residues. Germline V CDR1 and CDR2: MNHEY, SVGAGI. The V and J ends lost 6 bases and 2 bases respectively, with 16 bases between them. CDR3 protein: CASSRARGENYGYTF. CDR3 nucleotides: TGTGCCAGCAGCCGCGCCAGGGGTGAGAACTATGGCTACACCTTC.